One sample yielded the 9 T cell receptor beta chains listed below, sequenced in a study of T cell changes during pregnancy in multiple sclerosis. TCRdb's table, derived via immunoSEQ multiplex PCR, lists solely in-frame clones and lacks some. The sample has approximately 46,000 clones, 90% to 95% seen once; the top ten hold roughly 0.4%. The sequenced sample was CD4+ T cells from peripheral blood mononuclear cells, obtained after pregnancy. These receptors originate from a female donor with multiple sclerosis, enrolled in a pregnancy study.

CDR3 in DNA: TGTGCCAGCAGTCACTTCGCCTCCTACGAGCAGTACTTC. Encoded protein: CASSHFASYEQYF. The chain employs TRBV27 and TRBJ2-7; D is ambiguous. CDR1 is MNHEY, CDR2 SMNVEV, per germline (reference sequence). The CDR3 has 13 amino acids. With 5 bases removed from V and 0 bases from J, the gap between germline ends came to 8 bases.

CDR3 in amino acids: CASSLSRNPFQAFF. CDR3 nucleotide sequence: TGTGCCAGCAGTTTGTCCAGGAATCCCTTTCAAGCTTTCTTT. This rearrangement joins TRBV28 to TRBJ1-1; unclear D gene. Trimming removed 3 bases at V and 9 bases at J, with 17 bases between. The CDR3 runs to 14 residues. Germline V gene lookup returns CDR1 MDHEN and CDR2 SYDVKM.

V usage is TRBV30 and J usage is TRBJ2-7, with TRBD1 as a possible D gene (6 bases). The CDR3 extends over 12 amino acids. The germline V gene has CDR1 GTSNPN and CDR2 SVGIG (reference sequence). Trimming left V 0 bases short and J 4 bases short, with 7 bases between. For the CDR3, the DNA is TGTGCCTGGAGTGTCAGGGGATACGAGCAGTACTTC. It yields the protein CAWSVRGYEQYF.

The chain carries TRBV2 and TRBJ2-1; 14 positions match TRBD2. The trim removed 5 bases at V and 0 bases at J, leaving 9 bases unmatched. CDR1 and CDR2 from the germline V gene are SNHLY and FYNNEI. This CDR3 has 19 amino acids. CDR3 coding DNA: TGTGCCAGCAGTACTCAAGTGACTAGCGGGAGGGCCTCCTACAATGAGCAGTTCTTC. Translation: CASSTQVTSGRASYNEQFF. Full variable domain (outside the CDR3, taken from reference TRBV2 and TRBJ2-1): EPEVTQTPSHQVTQMGQEVILRCVPISNHLYFYWYRQILGQKVEFLVSFYNNEISEKSEIFDDQFSVERPDGSNFTLKIRSTKLEDSAMYFCASSTQVTSGRASYNEQFFGPGTRLTVL.

The genes are TRBV5-4 and TRBJ2-1, with TRBD2 matching over 8 bases. The junction had 12 bases not matched to a gene; V was cut back by 4 bases and J by 9 bases. Germline CDR1 is SGHNT and CDR2 is YYREEE (reference sequence). The CDR3 has 15 amino acids. The CDR3 sequence: CASSVGLVGEGEQFF. CDR3 nucleotides: TGTGCCAGCAGCGTGGGACTAGTGGGAGAGGGTGAGCAGTTCTTC.

The V and J genes are TRBV11-2 and TRBJ2-1; 9 bases fit TRBD2. The germline V gene encodes CDR1 SGHAT and CDR2 FQNNGV. The CDR3 length is 16 residues. V lost 4 bases to trimming and J lost 4 bases; unmatched junction nucleotides: 8. CDR3 coding DNA: TGTGCCAGCAGCTCAGGTAGCGGGGGCCAATACAATGAGCAGTTCTTC. It is translated as CASSSGSGGQYNEQFF.

The rearrangement joins TRBV25-1 to TRBJ2-5, with TRBD2 matching 8 bases. Germline-derived CDR1 and CDR2 are MGHDK and SYGVNS. The length of the CDR3 is 18 residues. Losses at the gene ends were 0 bases for V and 5 bases for J; bases not matched to a gene: 14. The CDR3 loop reads CASSEYILRAGEGETQYF. The CDR3, as DNA: TGTGCCAGCAGTGAATACATCCTACGAGCGGGAGAGGGCGAGACCCAGTACTTC.

The sample holds one count of this clone. This chain uses TRBV10-2 with TRBJ2-7; 7 nucleotides line up with TRBD1. This CDR3 is 16 amino acids long. Germline-derived CDR1 and CDR2 are WSHSY and SAAADI. V was pared by 0 bases and J by 3 bases, with 8 bases of the junction left unmatched. CDR3 sequence reads: CASSESLGTGVYEQYF. The CDR3, as DNA: TGCGCCAGCAGTGAGTCGTTGGGAACAGGGGTCTACGAGCAGTACTTC.

The chain combines TRBV7-9 with TRBJ1-2; D perhaps matches TRBD1 (6 bases). Germline CDR1 is SEHNR and CDR2 is FQNEAQ (reference sequence). Trimming stripped 5 bases from V and 5 bases from J, with 18 bases between. CDR3 length equals 15 residues. The CDR3 here is CASSPPGGLDYGYTF. CDR3 coding DNA: TGTGCCAGCAGCCCCCCCGGGGGGCTCGATTATGGCTACACCTTC.